Listed below are T cell receptor beta chains from one sample, sequenced in a study of cytomegalovirus exposure and HLA in healthy donors. The method was immunoSEQ multiplex PCR; TCRdb's version includes in-frame clones alone and lacks a portion of them. The top ten clones hold about 1.2% of a sample with about 160,000 clones, 75% to 90% of them seen once. The sequencing sample was made of PBMCs. These receptors all stem from a boy aged 2 to 10 in good health and CMV-seronegative. Both conserved end residues are part of each CDR3. The D gene is left open where the match is weak. Clone size appears in some rows only: once, few, many, or a class for an expanded clone.

clone_size	d_call	v_call	j_call	cdr3_aa	cdr3_nt
-	-	TRBV14	TRBJ1-1	CASNGGDGTEAFF	TGTGCCAGCAATGGAGGGGACGGCACTGAAGCTTTCTTT
-	TRBD1	TRBV7-2	TRBJ1-5	CASSFRGNQPQHF	TGTGCCAGCAGCTTCAGGGGGAATCAGCCCCAGCATTTT
-	-	TRBV7-9	TRBJ2-5	CASSLGVETQYF	TGTGCCAGCAGCTTAGGCGTAGAGACCCAGTACTTC
-	TRBD1	TRBV14	TRBJ2-5	CASSQETGGLETQYF	TGTGCCAGCAGCCAAGAGACAGGGGGCTTGGAGACCCAGTACTTC
once	TRBD1	TRBV19	TRBJ1-1	CASSITGAMNTEAFF	TGTGCCAGTAGTATTACAGGGGCCATGAACACTGAAGCTTTCTTT
once	-	TRBV9	TRBJ2-3	CASSRDFTDTQYF	TGTGCCAGCAGCCGGGACTTCACAGATACGCAGTATTTT
-	-	TRBV7-9	TRBJ1-2	CASSLPRGGYTF	TGTGCCAGCAGCTTACCCAGGGGTGGCTACACCTTC
-	TRBD1	TRBV7-2	TRBJ1-2	CASSATGTGGGGYTF	TGTGCCAGCAGTGCAACCGGGACAGGGGGCGGTGGCTACACCTTC
once	-	TRBV6-5	TRBJ2-3	CASSYSGLPLIF	TGTGCCAGCAGTTACTCGGGACTGCCTTTGATTTTT
-	-	TRBV15	TRBJ1-6	CATSRDGRYNSPLHF	TGTGCCACCAGCAGAGATGGTAGATATAATTCACCCCTCCACTTT
-	TRBD1	TRBV6-5	TRBJ2-5	CASSRDRVGVETQYF	TGTGCCAGCAGTAGGGACAGGGTAGGGGTGGAGACCCAGTACTTC
-	-	TRBV7-8	TRBJ2-3	CASSLAGGPTDTQYF	TGTGCCAGCAGCTTAGCGGGGGGGCCCACAGATACGCAGTATTTT
-	TRBD1	TRBV5-1	TRBJ2-7	CASRPRDSSYEQYF	TGCGCCAGCAGACCCCGGGACAGCTCCTACGAGCAGTACTTC
-	-	TRBV7-2	TRBJ2-1	CASSYDGNALNEQFF	TGTGCCAGCAGCTACGACGGGAACGCTTTAAATGAGCAGTTCTTC
-	-	TRBV7-9	TRBJ1-3	CASSRRVGDNSGNTIYF	TGTGCCAGCAGCCGCCGAGTAGGGGACAACTCTGGAAACACCATATATTTT
-	-	TRBV2	TRBJ2-1	CASRGDGGGPTGFF	TGTGCCAGCAGGGGGGACGGCGGGGGCCCTACAGGGTTCTTC
-	TRBD2	TRBV27	TRBJ2-5	CASSPTLAGGEETQYF	TGTGCCAGCAGTCCTACCCTAGCGGGAGGTGAAGAGACCCAGTACTTC
-	TRBD1	TRBV5-4	TRBJ2-7	CASSTTVDRGYEQYF	TGTGCCAGCTCTACTACCGTGGACAGGGGTTACGAGCAGTACTTC
-	-	TRBV5-6	TRBJ1-1	CASSPRYGGGWTEAFF	TGTGCCAGCAGCCCGCGATACGGCGGGGGTTGGACTGAAGCTTTCTTT
-	-	TRBV4-3	TRBJ2-7	CASSQDLLAYEQYF	TGCGCCAGCAGCCAAGATCTATTAGCATACGAGCAGTACTTC
-	-	TRBV6-1	TRBJ2-3	CASSGGLADTQYF	TGTGCCAGCAGTGGGGGGCTTGCAGATACGCAGTATTTT
-	-	TRBV30	TRBJ2-5	CAWGRGPETQYF	TGTGCCTGGGGGCGCGGGCCGGAGACCCAGTACTTC
-	-	TRBV13	TRBJ2-3	CARYTDTQYF	TGTGCCAGGTACACAGATACGCAGTATTTT
-	TRBD1	TRBV28	TRBJ2-3	CASRRHGTGIDTQYF	TGTGCCAGCAGGCGGCACGGGACAGGGATCGATACGCAGTATTTT
-	-	TRBV27	TRBJ2-7	CASSHRGGGAYEQYF	TGTGCCAGCAGTCACAGGGGAGGCGGTGCCTACGAGCAGTACTTC
few	-	TRBV6-1	TRBJ1-2	CASRDNRVSGYTF	TGTGCCAGCAGGGATAACAGGGTTTCAGGCTACACCTTC
-	-	TRBV6-5	TRBJ1-4	CASSTAATNEKLFF	TGTGCCAGCAGTACAGCTGCAACTAATGAAAAACTGTTTTTT
-	TRBD2	TRBV4-2	TRBJ2-1	CASSQDPSGSSYNEQFF	TGTGCCAGCAGCCAAGATCCTAGCGGGAGCTCCTACAATGAGCAGTTCTTC
-	TRBD2	TRBV11-2	TRBJ2-3	CASSLRASGADTQYF	TGTGCCAGCAGCTTACGGGCTAGCGGGGCAGATACGCAGTATTTT
-	TRBD2	TRBV6-5	TRBJ2-3	CASSSASSGGLDTQYF	TGTGCCAGCAGTTCTGCTTCTAGCGGGGGGTTAGATACGCAGTATTTT
-	-	TRBV7-2	TRBJ1-2	CASSLGGRTYGYTF	TGTGCCAGCAGCTTGGGAGGGCGCACCTATGGCTACACCTTC
-	-	TRBV5-4	TRBJ1-6	CASQQDSPPLHF	TGTGCCAGCCAACAAGACTCACCACCCCTCCACTTT
-	-	TRBV2	TRBJ1-3	CASSEFGGFSGNTIYF	TGTGCCAGCAGTGAATTCGGGGGGTTCTCTGGAAACACCATATATTTT
few	TRBD2	TRBV6-1	TRBJ2-7	CASSELASGAYEQYF	TGTGCCAGCAGTGAATTGGCTAGCGGGGCCTACGAGCAGTACTTC
-	-	TRBV5-4	TRBJ2-3	CASSGEGPDTQYF	TGTGCCAGCAGCGGTGAGGGTCCAGATACGCAGTATTTT
-	-	TRBV7-6	TRBJ2-7	CASSLSPPLPGYEQYF	TGTGCCAGCAGCTTATCCCCCCCTCTCCCAGGGTACGAGCAGTACTTC